This T cell receptor (beta chain) is drawn from a study of cytomegalovirus exposure and HLA in healthy donors. Trimming removed 4 bases from V and 6 bases from J, with 16 bases in between. Germline V CDR1 and CDR2: WSHSY, SAAADI. The CDR3 runs to 14 residues. The protocol was immunoSEQ multiplex PCR, while the TCRdb copy is restricted to in-frame clones and leaves out a portion. The data contain about 310,000 clones, roughly 86% of them seen just once; the ten biggest clones take up roughly 0.88%. Findings and limits, study-wide: In vitro data verified a few CMV-associated chains as specific for CMV antigens.

Concerning this clone: Its antigen is unknown.

The chain carries TRBV10-2 and TRBJ2-7; a weak D match, TRBD1 (6 bases). The sequence derives from a man aged 25-45 years in good health and CMV-seronegative. The sequenced material came from PBMCs. CDR3 in DNA: TGCGCCAGCAGTGGGTTACCAGGGGCGCGCGAGCAGTACTTC. Protein sequence: CASSGLPGAREQYF.